The T cell receptor (beta chain) described here comes from a study of blood T cell repertoires in COVID-19. About the research overall: T cells, B-cell-depleted T cells, or PBMCs supplied cDNA or gDNA.

The V end lost 3 bases, the J end lost 2 bases, and 10 bases lay between the germline ends. The CDR3 has 14 residues. CDR1 and CDR2 (germline): LNHDA, SQIVND (reference sequence). Under the authors' procedure: The assay estimated nucleated cells by amplifying reference gene primers. Assay: immunoSEQ multiplex PCR; the TCRdb copy retains only in-frame clones and omits some. From that table come the V and J calls and clone size; the DNA was used to work out D and trimming. The sample has some 310,000 clones, 90% seen once. This TCR was recovered from a woman between 40 and 50 years old with COVID-19, enrolled during active disease. The sequenced sample was peripheral blood. V usage is TRBV19 and J usage is TRBJ2-5; D is unresolved. The CDR3 region is CASSMGKIQETQYF. The CDR3 nucleotides are TGTGCCAGTAGTATGGGCAAAATTCAAGAGACCCAGTACTTC.